Listed below are T cell receptor beta chains from one sample, sequenced in a study of T cells after yellow fever vaccination. Each CDR3 protein gets one entry after TCRdb re-called the 5' RACE reads with MiXCR. This table has about 85,000 distinct CDR3 sequences, 13% appearing once. The sequences come from CD8+ T cells not binding an NS4B(214-222) dextramer, sorted from PBMCs, collected 21 days after the first yellow fever vaccination. Source of these receptors: a man between 18 and 35 years old who received the YFV17D yellow fever vaccine. The CDR3 runs from the conserved cysteine through the conserved F or W. The D gene is left open where the match is weak. Only some rows state a clone size, as once, few, many or a class for expanded clones.

clone size,J gene,D gene,V gene,CDR3 DNA,CDR3 protein
few,TRBJ2-1,-,TRBV4-1,TGCGCCAGCAGCCTTAGGGGAACATTCGGCAATGAGCAGTTCTTC,CASSLRGTFGNEQFF
many,TRBJ2-1,-,TRBV29-1,TGCAGCGTTGAGATAACAGGGTTAGCCTACAATGAGCAGTTCTTC,CSVEITGLAYNEQFF
-,TRBJ1-3,-,TRBV7-2,TGTGCCAGCAGTGCCGGCCCTGCGGGAGGAAACACCATATATTTT,CASSAGPAGGNTIYF
-,TRBJ1-6,TRBD1,TRBV12-3/TRBV12-4,TGTGCCAGCAGTTTGACAGGGGGAGGGTCACCCCTCCACTTT,CASSLTGGGSPLHF
few,TRBJ1-1,TRBD1,TRBV27,TGTGCCAGCAGTACCCGACAGGGGTACACTGAAGCTTTCTTT,CASSTRQGYTEAFF
once,TRBJ2-2,TRBD1,TRBV5-5,TGTGCCAGCAGCCGGACAGGGGGAGGCACCGGGGAGCTGTTTTTT,CASSRTGGGTGELFF
many,TRBJ2-3,TRBD2,TRBV7-2,TGTGCCAGCAGTTCCCCTAGCGGGGGGGAGGATACGCAGTATTTT,CASSSPSGGEDTQYF
-,TRBJ2-1,TRBD2,TRBV12-3/TRBV12-4,TGTGCCTCCCGGGAGGTCGGCGGGGCTAGGAATGAGCAGTTCTTC,CASREVGGARNEQFF
many,TRBJ1-6,TRBD1,TRBV9,TGTGCCAGCAGCCCTCGGGACAGAATTAATTCACCCCTCCACTTT,CASSPRDRINSPLHF
-,TRBJ1-2,-,TRBV19,TGTGCCACCTCACAGGGAGTTGGCTACACCTTC,CATSQGVGYTF
many,TRBJ2-5,-,TRBV24-1,TGTGCCACCAGTGATTTTAAGGAAGACCAAGAGACCCAGTACTTC,CATSDFKEDQETQYF
few,TRBJ2-3,TRBD2,TRBV7-8,TGTGCCAGCAGCCCCCCCGGGACTAGGACAGATACGCAGTATTTT,CASSPPGTRTDTQYF
-,TRBJ2-1,-,TRBV7-9,TGTGCCAGCACGACAGAGCCGGGGGAGCAGTTCTTC,CASTTEPGEQFF
-,TRBJ2-1,-,TRBV5-1,TGCGCCAGCAGCTTACTAGGGGGGGACTCGTACAATGAGCAGTTCTTC,CASSLLGGDSYNEQFF
-,TRBJ2-1,TRBD1,TRBV4-1,TGCGCCAGCAGCCCTCGGGACAGGGGAAGCAATGAGCAGTTCTTC,CASSPRDRGSNEQFF
few,TRBJ2-1,-,TRBV6-1,TGTGCCAGCATGAAGAGCGGTGAGCAGTTCTTC,CASMKSGEQFF
-,TRBJ1-2,TRBD1,TRBV11-2,TGTGCCAGCAGCGCATTAGGGACAGAGGGCTATGGCTACACCTTC,CASSALGTEGYGYTF
-,TRBJ2-3,-,TRBV5-6,TGTGCCAGCGACGGAGGGCCCCAGGGACCTAGCACAGATACGCAGTATTTT,CASDGGPQGPSTDTQYF
few,TRBJ2-3,-,TRBV7-8,TGTGCCAGCAGCTGGATAGGGCGGGGAATAGAGTATTTT,CASSWIGRGIEYF
few,TRBJ2-3,-,TRBV5-1,TGCGCCAGCAGCCCTTATTGGAGGAACCCCACAGATACGCAGTATTTT,CASSPYWRNPTDTQYF
few,TRBJ1-4,-,TRBV7-9,TGTGCCAGCAGCTTAGTCGGGTCCGGAATGGGCGAAAAACTGTTTTTT,CASSLVGSGMGEKLFF
-,TRBJ2-3,-,TRBV7-2,TGTGCCAGCATCCCCCTCGGAGATACGCAGTATTTT,CASIPLGDTQYF
few,TRBJ1-5,-,TRBV7-9,TGTGCCAGCAGCTCCGACTTTCAGAGGGAGCCCCAGCATTTT,CASSSDFQREPQHF
few,TRBJ2-3,-,TRBV6-5,TGTGCCAGCAGTTACGGGAGTTGGGGTGAAGATACGCAGTATTTT,CASSYGSWGEDTQYF
-,TRBJ2-7,TRBD1,TRBV4-1,TGCGCCAGCAGCCAACAGGGGACAGGGGCCTCCTACGAGCAGTACTTC,CASSQQGTGASYEQYF
-,TRBJ2-6,TRBD1,TRBV4-1,TGCGCCAGCAGCCGAGGACAGGGGGCATCTGGGGCCAACGTCCTGACTTTC,CASSRGQGASGANVLTF
once,TRBJ1-6,-,TRBV20-1,TGCAGTGCTAGGAGGCCCGGTCAGGGAGGTTCACCCCTCCACTTT,CSARRPGQGGSPLHF
-,TRBJ2-1,TRBD1,TRBV7-9,TGTGCCAGCAGCCCCTCCCGGGACAGGGGGCTTAAGGGTGAGCAGTTCTTC,CASSPSRDRGLKGEQFF
-,TRBJ2-3,-,TRBV10-1,TGCGCCAGCAGTGAGTCAGTTATCACAGATACGCAGTATTTT,CASSESVITDTQYF
few,TRBJ1-2,-,TRBV10-3,TGTGCCATCGACGCAGGGGCCTATGGCTACACCTTC,CAIDAGAYGYTF
-,TRBJ2-7,-,TRBV7-6,TGTGCCAGCAGCTTACAGGGCACCTACGAGCAGTACTTC,CASSLQGTYEQYF
-,TRBJ2-2,-,TRBV9,TGTGCCAGCAGCAGCACCGGGACGAAGACCCCCCGGGAGCTGTTTTTT,CASSSTGTKTPRELFF
-,TRBJ1-4,TRBD1,TRBV4-3,TGCGCCAGCAGCCAGACCCCCCCAGGGGGTTGGAATGAAAAACTGTTTTTT,CASSQTPPGGWNEKLFF
few,TRBJ1-1,-,TRBV20-1,TGCAGTGCTAGAGATGGCAGCATGAACACTGAAGCTTTCTTT,CSARDGSMNTEAFF
few,TRBJ1-2,TRBD1,TRBV29-1,TGCAGCGTTGAAGGACCGGGACAGGGACTCTATGGCTACACCTTC,CSVEGPGQGLYGYTF